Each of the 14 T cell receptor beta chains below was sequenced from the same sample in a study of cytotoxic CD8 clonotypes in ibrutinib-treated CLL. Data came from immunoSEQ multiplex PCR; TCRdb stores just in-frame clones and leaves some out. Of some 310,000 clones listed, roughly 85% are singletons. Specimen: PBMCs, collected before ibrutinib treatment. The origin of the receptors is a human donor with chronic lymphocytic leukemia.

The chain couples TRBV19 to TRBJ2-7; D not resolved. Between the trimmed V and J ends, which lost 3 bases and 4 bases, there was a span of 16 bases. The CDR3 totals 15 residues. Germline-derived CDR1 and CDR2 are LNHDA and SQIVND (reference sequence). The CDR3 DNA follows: TGTGCCAGTAGTATCGGTATAGCCTGGGAATACGAGCAGTACTTC. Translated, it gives CASSIGIAWEYEQYF.

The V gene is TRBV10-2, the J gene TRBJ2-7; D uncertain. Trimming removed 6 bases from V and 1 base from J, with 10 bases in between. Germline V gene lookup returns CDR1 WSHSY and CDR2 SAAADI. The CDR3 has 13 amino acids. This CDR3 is CASSPRASYEQYF. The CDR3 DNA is TGCGCCAGCAGCCCTCGGGCGTCCTACGAGCAGTACTTC.

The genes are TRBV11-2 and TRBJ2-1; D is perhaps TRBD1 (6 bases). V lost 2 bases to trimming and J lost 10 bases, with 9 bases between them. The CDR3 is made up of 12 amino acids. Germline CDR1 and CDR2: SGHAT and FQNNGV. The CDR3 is CASSLTGLEQFF. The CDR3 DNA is TGTGCCAGCAGCTTAACAGGGTTGGAGCAGTTCTTC.

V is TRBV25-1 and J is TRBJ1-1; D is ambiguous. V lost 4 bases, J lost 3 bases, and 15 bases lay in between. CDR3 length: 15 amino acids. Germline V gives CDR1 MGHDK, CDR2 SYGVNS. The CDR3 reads CASSAPVRGDTEAFF. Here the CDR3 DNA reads TGTGCCAGCAGTGCTCCCGTGCGGGGTGACACTGAAGCTTTCTTT. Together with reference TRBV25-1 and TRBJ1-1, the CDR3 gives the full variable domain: EADIYQTPRYLVIGTGKKITLECSQTMGHDKMYWYQQDPGMELHLIHYSYGVNSTEKGDLSSESTVSRIRTEHFPLTLESARPSHTSQYLCASSAPVRGDTEAFFGQGTRLTVV.

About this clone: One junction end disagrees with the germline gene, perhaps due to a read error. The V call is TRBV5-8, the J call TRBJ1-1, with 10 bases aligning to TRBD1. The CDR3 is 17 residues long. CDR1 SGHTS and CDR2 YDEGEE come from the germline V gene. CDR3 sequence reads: CASSYLGQGVLKTEAFF. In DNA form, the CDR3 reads TGTGCCAGCAGCTACCTCGGACAGGGGGTGTTGAAAACTGAAGCTTTCTTT.

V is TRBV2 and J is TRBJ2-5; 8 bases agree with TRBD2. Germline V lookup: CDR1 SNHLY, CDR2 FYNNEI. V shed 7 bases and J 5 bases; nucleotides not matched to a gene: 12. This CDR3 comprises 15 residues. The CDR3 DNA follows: TGTGCCAGCATCCTTCTAGCGGGCTCCGGGGAGACCCAGTACTTC. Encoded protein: CASILLAGSGETQYF.

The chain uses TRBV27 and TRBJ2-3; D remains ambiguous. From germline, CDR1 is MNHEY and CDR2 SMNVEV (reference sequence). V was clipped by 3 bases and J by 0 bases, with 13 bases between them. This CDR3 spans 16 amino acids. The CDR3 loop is CASSFEGGVSTDTQYF. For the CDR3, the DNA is TGTGCCAGCAGTTTTGAAGGCGGAGTTAGCACAGATACGCAGTATTTT.

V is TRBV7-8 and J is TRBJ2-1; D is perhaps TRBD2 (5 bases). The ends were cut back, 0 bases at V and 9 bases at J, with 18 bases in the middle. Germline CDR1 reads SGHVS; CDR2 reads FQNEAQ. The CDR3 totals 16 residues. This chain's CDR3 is CASSLARPSSSGEQFF. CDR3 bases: TGTGCCAGCAGCTTAGCGCGGCCTAGCTCTTCGGGTGAGCAGTTCTTC.

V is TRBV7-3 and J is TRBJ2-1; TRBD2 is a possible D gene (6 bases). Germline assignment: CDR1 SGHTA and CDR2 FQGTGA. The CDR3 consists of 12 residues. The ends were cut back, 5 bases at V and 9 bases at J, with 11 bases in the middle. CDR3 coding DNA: TGTGCCAGCAGCACCCGGGACTCTGAGCAGTTCTTC. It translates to CASSTRDSEQFF.

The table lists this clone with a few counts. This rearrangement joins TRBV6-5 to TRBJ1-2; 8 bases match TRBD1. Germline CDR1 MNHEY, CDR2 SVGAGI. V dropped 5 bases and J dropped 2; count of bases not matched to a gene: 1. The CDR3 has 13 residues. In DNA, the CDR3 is TGTGCCAGCAGTCGGACAGGGAACTATGGCTACACCTTC. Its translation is CASSRTGNYGYTF.

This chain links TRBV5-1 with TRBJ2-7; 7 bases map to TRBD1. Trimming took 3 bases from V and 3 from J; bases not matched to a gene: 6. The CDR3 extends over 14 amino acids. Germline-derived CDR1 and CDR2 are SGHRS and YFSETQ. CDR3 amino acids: CASSSRDSDYEQYF. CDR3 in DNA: TGCGCCAGCAGCTCCCGGGACAGCGACTACGAGCAGTACTTC.

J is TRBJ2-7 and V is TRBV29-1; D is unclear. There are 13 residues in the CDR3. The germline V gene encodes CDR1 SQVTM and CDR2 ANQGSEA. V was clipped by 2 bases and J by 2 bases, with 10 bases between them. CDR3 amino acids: CSVESGVPYEQYF. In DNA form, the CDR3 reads TGCAGCGTTGAATCTGGGGTTCCCTACGAGCAGTACTTC.

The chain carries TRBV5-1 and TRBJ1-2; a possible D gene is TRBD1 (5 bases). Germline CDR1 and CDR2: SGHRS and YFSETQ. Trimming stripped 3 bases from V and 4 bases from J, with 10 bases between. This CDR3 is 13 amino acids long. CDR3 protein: CASSSTGGYGYTF. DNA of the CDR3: TGCGCCAGCAGCTCGACCGGGGGCTATGGCTACACCTTC.

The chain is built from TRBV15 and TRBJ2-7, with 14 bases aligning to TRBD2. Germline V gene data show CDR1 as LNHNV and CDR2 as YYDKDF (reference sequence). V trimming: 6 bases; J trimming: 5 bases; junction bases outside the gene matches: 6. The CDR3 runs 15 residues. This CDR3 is CATRGGLAGVDEQYF. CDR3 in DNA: TGTGCCACCAGGGGGGGACTAGCGGGAGTTGACGAGCAGTACTTC.